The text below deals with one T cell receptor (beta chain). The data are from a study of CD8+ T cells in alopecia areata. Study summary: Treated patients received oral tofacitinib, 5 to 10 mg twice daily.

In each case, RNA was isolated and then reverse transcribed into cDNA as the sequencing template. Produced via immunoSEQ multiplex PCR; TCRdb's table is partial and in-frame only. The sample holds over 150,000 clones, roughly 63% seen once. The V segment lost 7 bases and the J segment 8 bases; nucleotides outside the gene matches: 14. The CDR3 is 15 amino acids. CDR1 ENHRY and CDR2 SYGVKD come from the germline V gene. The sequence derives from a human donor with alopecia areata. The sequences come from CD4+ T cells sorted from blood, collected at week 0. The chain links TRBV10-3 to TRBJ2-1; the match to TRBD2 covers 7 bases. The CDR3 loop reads CAIKSQVGGGDEQFF. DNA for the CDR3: TGTGCCATCAAGTCTCAGGTGGGCGGGGGAGATGAGCAGTTCTTC.